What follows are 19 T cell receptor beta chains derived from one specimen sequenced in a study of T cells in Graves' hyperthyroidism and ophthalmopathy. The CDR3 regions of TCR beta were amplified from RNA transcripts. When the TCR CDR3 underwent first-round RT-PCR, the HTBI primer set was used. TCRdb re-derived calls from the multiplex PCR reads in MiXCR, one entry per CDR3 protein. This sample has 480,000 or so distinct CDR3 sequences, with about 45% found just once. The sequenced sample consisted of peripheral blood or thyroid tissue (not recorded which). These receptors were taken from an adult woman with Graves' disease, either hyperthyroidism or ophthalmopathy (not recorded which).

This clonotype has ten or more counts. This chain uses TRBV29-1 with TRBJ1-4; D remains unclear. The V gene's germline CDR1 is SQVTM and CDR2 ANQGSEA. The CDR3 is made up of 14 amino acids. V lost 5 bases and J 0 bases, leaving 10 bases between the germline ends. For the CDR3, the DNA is TGCAGCGTTACCAGGCATGCAACTAATGAAAAACTGTTTTTT. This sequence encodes CSVTRHATNEKLFF.

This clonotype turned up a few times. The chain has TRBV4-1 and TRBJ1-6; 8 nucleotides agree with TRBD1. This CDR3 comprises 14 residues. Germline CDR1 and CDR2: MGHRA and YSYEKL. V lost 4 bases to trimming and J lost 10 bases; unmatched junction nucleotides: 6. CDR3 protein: CASSLNRGGSPLHF. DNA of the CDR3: TGCGCCAGCAGCCTTAACAGGGGGGGGTCACCCCTCCACTTT.

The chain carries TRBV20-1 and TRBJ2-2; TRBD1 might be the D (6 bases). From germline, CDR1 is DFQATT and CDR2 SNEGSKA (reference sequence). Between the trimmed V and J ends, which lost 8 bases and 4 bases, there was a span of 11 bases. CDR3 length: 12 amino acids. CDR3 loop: CSSGVGTGELFF. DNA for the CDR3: TGCAGTTCAGGGGTAGGCACCGGGGAGCTGTTTTTT.

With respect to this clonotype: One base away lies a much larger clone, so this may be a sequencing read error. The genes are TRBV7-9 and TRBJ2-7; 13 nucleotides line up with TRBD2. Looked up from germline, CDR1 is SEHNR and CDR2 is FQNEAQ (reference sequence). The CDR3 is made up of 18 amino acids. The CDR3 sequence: CASSFPTSGRSRSYGQYF. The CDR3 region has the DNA TGTGCCAGCAGCTTTCCGACTAGCGGGAGGTCGAGGTCCTACGGGCAGTACTTC.

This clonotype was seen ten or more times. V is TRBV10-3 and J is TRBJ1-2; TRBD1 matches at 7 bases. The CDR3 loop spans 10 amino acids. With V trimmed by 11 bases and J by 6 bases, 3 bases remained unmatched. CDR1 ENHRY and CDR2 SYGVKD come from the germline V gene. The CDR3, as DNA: TGTGCCGTTCAGGGGGATGGCTACACCTTC. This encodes CAVQGDGYTF.

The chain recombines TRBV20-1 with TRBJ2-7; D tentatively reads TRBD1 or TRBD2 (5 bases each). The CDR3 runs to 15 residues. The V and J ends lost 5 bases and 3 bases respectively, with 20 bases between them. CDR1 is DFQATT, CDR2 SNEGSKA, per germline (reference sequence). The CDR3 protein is CSAYTRDLLFYEQYF. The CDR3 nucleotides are TGCAGTGCTTATACCCGGGACCTGCTATTCTACGAGCAGTACTTC.

In DNA, the CDR3 is TGTGCCATCAGTAGGGTGGCAGCGACCGAGCAGTACTTC. Translation gives CAISRVAATEQYF. The chain employs TRBV10-3 and TRBJ2-7; D is unresolved. With 5 bases removed from V and 6 bases from J, the gap between germline ends came to 14 bases. From germline, CDR1 is ENHRY and CDR2 SYGVKD. The CDR3 sequence is 13 residues long.

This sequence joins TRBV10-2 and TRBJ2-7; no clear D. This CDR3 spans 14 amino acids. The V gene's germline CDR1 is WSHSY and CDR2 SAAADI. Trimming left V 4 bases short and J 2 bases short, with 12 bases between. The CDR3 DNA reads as TGCGCCAGCAGTGGGACGGACCCAACCTACGAGCAGTACTTC. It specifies CASSGTDPTYEQYF.

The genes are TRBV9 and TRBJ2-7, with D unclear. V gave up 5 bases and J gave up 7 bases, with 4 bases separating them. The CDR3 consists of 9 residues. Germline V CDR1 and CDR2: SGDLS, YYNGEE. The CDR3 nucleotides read TGTGCCAGCAGACCAGAGCAGTACTTC. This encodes CASRPEQYF.

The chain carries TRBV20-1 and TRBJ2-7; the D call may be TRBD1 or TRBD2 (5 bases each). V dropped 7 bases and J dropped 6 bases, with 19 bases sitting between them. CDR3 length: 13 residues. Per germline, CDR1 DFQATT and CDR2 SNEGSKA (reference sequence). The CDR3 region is CSVSGPPYSEQYF. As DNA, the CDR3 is TGCAGTGTCTCGGGACCCCCTTATTCCGAGCAGTACTTC.

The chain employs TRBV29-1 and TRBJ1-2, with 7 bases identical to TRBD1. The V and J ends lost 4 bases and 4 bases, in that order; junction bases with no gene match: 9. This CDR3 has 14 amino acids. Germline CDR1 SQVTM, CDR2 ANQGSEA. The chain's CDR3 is CSVAPGTAIYGYTF. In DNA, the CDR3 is TGCAGCGTTGCTCCCGGGACAGCGATCTATGGCTACACCTTC.

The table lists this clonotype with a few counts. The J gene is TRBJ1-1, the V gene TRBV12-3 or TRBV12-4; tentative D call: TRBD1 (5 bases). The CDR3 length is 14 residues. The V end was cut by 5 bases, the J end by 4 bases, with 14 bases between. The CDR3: CASSLLTVGTEAFF. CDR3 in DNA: TGTGCCAGCAGTCTACTGACAGTGGGCACTGAAGCTTTCTTT.

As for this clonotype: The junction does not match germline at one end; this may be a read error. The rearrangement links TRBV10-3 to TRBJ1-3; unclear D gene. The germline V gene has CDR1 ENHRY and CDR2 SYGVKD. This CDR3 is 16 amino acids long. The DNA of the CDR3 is TGTGCCAGCAGTCAGACACCACCGAGCTCTGGAAACACCATATATTTT. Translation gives CASSQTPPSSGNTIYF.

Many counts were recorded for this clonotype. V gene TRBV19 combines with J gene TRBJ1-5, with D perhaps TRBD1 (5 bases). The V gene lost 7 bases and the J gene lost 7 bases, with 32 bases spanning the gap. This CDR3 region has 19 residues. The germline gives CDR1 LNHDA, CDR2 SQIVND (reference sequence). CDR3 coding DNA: TGTGCCAGTAATGGCGAGGGACGTTTGGTACAAGGACGCCACCAGCCCCAGCATTTT. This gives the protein CASNGEGRLVQGRHQPQHF.

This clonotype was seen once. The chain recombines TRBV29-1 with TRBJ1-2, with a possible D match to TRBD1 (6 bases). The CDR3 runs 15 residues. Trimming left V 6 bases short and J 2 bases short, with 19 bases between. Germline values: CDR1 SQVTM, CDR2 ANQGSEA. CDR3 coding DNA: TGCAGCGTGCCCTCCGGTCGGACAGTAAACTATGGCTACACCTTC. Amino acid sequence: CSVPSGRTVNYGYTF.

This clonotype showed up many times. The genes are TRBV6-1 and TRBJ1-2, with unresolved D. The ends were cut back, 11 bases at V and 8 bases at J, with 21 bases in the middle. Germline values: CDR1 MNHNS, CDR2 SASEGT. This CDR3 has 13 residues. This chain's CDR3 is CAGSPWVVGGYTF. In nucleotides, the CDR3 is TGTGCCGGAAGCCCGTGGGTTGTGGGGGGCTACACCTTC.

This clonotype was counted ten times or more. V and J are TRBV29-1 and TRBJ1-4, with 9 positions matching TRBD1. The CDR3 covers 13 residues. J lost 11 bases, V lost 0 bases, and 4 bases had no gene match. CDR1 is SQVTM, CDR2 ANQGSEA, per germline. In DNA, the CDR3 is TGCAGCGTTGAAGATCGGGACAGGGCGAAACTGTTTTTT. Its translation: CSVEDRDRAKLFF.

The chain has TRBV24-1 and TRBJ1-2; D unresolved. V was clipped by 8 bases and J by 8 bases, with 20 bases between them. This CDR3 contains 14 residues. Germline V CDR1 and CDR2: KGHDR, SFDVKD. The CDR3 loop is CATMSGLPSEGYTF. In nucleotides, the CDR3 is TGTGCCACCATGTCTGGACTACCCTCCGAGGGCTACACCTTC.

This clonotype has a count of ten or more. The CDR3 sequence: CASSLDRGLAGPGANVLTF. The CDR3, as DNA: TGTGCCAGCAGCTTAGATCGGGGACTAGCGGGACCTGGGGCCAACGTCCTGACTTTC. The gene calls are TRBV7-9 and TRBJ2-6, with 13 bases lining up with TRBD2. V dropped 1 base and J dropped 2; count of bases not matched to a gene: 5. Germline CDR1 is SEHNR and CDR2 is FQNEAQ (reference sequence). The CDR3 is 19 amino acids.